This is a list of T cell receptor beta chains from one sample in a study of Ad26.COV2.S vaccination and SARS-CoV-2 variants. The protocol was immunoSEQ multiplex PCR, while the TCRdb copy is restricted to in-frame clones and leaves out a portion. Of approximately 420,000 clones in the sample, roughly nine tenths were seen once. Sequences were derived from peripheral blood, sampled in a trial of Ad26.COV2.S vaccine versus placebo. These receptors were taken from a person between 18 and 60 years old who received the Ad26.COV2.S COVID-19 vaccine or a placebo. Each CDR3 is given with its conserved first and last residue. D genes are given only for firm matches. The size entry is marked missing in some rows and otherwise reads once, few, many or a size class.

abundance,v_gene,d_gene,j_gene,CDR3nt,CDR3aa
.,TRBV4-3,TRBD1,TRBJ1-2,TGCGCCAGCAGCCAAGCGGACAGGGGAAAATATGGCTACACCTTC,CASSQADRGKYGYTF
.,TRBV27,.,TRBJ2-1,TGTGCCAGCAGTTCCTTAGAGGCCGTGAATGAGCAGTTCTTC,CASSSLEAVNEQFF
.,TRBV4-1,.,TRBJ1-1,TGCGCCAGCAGCCAAGGAAGGATTGGGACTGAAGCTTTCTTT,CASSQGRIGTEAFF
few,TRBV11-2,.,TRBJ1-6,TGTGCCAGCAGCGCTGGCCCCGCTGGGGGGCGCCTTTCACCCCTCCACTTT,CASSAGPAGGRLSPLHF
.,TRBV7-8,TRBD1,TRBJ2-3,TGTGCCAGCAGCCTGGGACAGGGTATCCTCACAGATACGCAGTATTTT,CASSLGQGILTDTQYF
.,TRBV2,.,TRBJ1-5,TGTGCCAGCAGAGCGGGACTCTTAGGCAATCAGCCCCAGCATTTT,CASRAGLLGNQPQHF
.,TRBV2,.,TRBJ1-2,TGTGCCAGCAGTGAACGTCGGGGGGACTATGGCTACACCTTC,CASSERRGDYGYTF
.,TRBV27,.,TRBJ1-3,TGTGCCAGCAGTTCACAGCAGGGATACGGGGGAAACACCATATATTTT,CASSSQQGYGGNTIYF
.,TRBV2,.,TRBJ2-3,TGTGCCAGCAGGCGGACTAGGGACAGCTCATCCCGAACTAGCACAGATACGCAGTATTTT,CASRRTRDSSSRTSTDTQYF
.,TRBV29-1,.,TRBJ1-1,TGCAGCGTGCTCCACAGGGTTTCTGAAGCTTTCTTT,CSVLHRVSEAFF
.,TRBV14,TRBD2,TRBJ2-3,TGTGCCAGCAGCCAGAATGGCCTAGCGGGGGGAGTTACAGATACGCAGTATTTT,CASSQNGLAGGVTDTQYF
.,TRBV12-2,.,TRBJ2-5,TGTGCAAGTCGCTTAGCGGTGCGGGGGGAGGGAGAGACCCAGTACTTC,CASRLAVRGEGETQYF
.,TRBV29-1,.,TRBJ1-1,TGCAGCGTGAGTGCAGGAGCTGAAGCTTTCTTT,CSVSAGAEAFF
.,TRBV5-5,.,TRBJ1-3,TGTGCCAGCAGCTTGCGGAAGAGGTTCTCGCCTGGAAACACCATATATTTT,CASSLRKRFSPGNTIYF
.,TRBV5-1,TRBD2,TRBJ2-1,TGCGCCAGCAGCCCCACTGGGGAGCGGGGTTACAATGAGCAGTTCTTC,CASSPTGERGYNEQFF
few,TRBV25-1,.,TRBJ1-1,TGTGCCAGCAGTGAATATGAGGGGACGGTTGAAGCTTTCTTT,CASSEYEGTVEAFF
.,TRBV7-8,TRBD1,TRBJ1-1,TGTGCCAGCAGCTTACTCAGGGTAATCACAGGGGGCACTGAAGCTTTCTTT,CASSLLRVITGGTEAFF
.,TRBV5-1,TRBD1,TRBJ1-1,TGCGCCAGCAGCGCGGCACAGGGGGCGAACACTGAAGCTTTCTTT,CASSAAQGANTEAFF
.,TRBV4-2,TRBD2,TRBJ2-3,TGTGCCAGCAGCCAAGGTCTGGGCGGGGGGGCCACAGATACGCAGTATTTT,CASSQGLGGGATDTQYF
.,TRBV13,TRBD2,TRBJ2-7,TGTGCCAGCAGCTTAGCAGCGGGGGCTGGCGAGCAGTACTTC,CASSLAAGAGEQYF
.,TRBV11-3,TRBD1,TRBJ1-1,TGTGCCAGCAGCATTGGGACAGGGGCAGTGATAAGGAACACTGAAGCTTTCTTT,CASSIGTGAVIRNTEAFF
few,TRBV7-9,.,TRBJ1-6,TGTGCCAGCAGCTTAGAGGAGGGTTCTAATTCACCCCTCCACTTT,CASSLEEGSNSPLHF
.,TRBV2,.,TRBJ2-7,TGTGCCAGCAGTGTCGACCGCTACGAGCAGTACTTC,CASSVDRYEQYF
.,TRBV27,.,TRBJ2-3,TGTGCCAGCAGTCTTTACCTTCTGGAAGGGGGCACAGATACGCAGTATTTT,CASSLYLLEGGTDTQYF
.,TRBV6-2/TRBV6-3,.,TRBJ2-3,TGTGCCAGCAGCAAAAGTGAGACAGATACGCAGTATTTT,CASSKSETDTQYF
.,TRBV28,.,TRBJ1-2,TGTGCCAGCAGTTTACCTCCCGACGCCGGGTTCCCTAACTATGGCTACACCTTC,CASSLPPDAGFPNYGYTF
.,TRBV10-3,TRBD1,TRBJ1-6,TGTGCCATCAGTGAGACTCAGGGGGACTCACCCCTCCACTTT,CAISETQGDSPLHF
.,TRBV7-2,.,TRBJ2-5,TGTGCCAGCAGCTTGGCAGGGGGGGAGACCCAGTACTTC,CASSLAGGETQYF
.,TRBV7-2,.,TRBJ2-1,TGTGCCAGCAGCTTCCCGGGACTTTATGAGCAGTTCTTC,CASSFPGLYEQFF
once,TRBV5-4,TRBD2,TRBJ2-3,TGTGCCAGCAGCTTGGTGCTAGCGGGAGATACGCAGTATTTT,CASSLVLAGDTQYF
.,TRBV18,TRBD1,TRBJ2-4,TGTGCCAGCTCACCGGCAGGGGCAGGGGGAGAGAACATTCAGTACTTC,CASSPAGAGGENIQYF
.,TRBV9,TRBD1,TRBJ1-1,TGTGCCAGCATGAGGTTGGGACAGGGGGCCTTGAACACTGAAGCTTTCTTT,CASMRLGQGALNTEAFF
few,TRBV7-8,.,TRBJ1-6,TGTGCCAGCAGATTATCAAGGGGGAGTTCGGGGGATAATTCACCCCTCCACTTT,CASRLSRGSSGDNSPLHF
.,TRBV7-8,.,TRBJ2-1,TGTGCCAGCAGCCATGGATACAATGAGCAGTTCTTC,CASSHGYNEQFF
.,TRBV3-1/TRBV3-2,TRBD1,TRBJ2-3,TGTGCCAGCAGCCAAGATGGAACAGGGGCAGATACGCAGTATTTT,CASSQDGTGADTQYF
.,TRBV4-1,TRBD1,TRBJ1-5,TGCGCCAGCAGCCAAGATGTGGGGGGACAGGGGGCTAGGAGTAGGTTCGCCCAGCATTTT,CASSQDVGGQGARSRFAQHF
.,TRBV16,.,TRBJ1-1,TGTGCCAGCAGCCTTGGGGAAGGAACTGAAGCTTTCTTT,CASSLGEGTEAFF
.,TRBV19,.,TRBJ1-3,TGTGCCAGTAGCAAAACCTCACCGATCTCTGGAAACACCATATATTTT,CASSKTSPISGNTIYF
.,TRBV27,.,TRBJ1-1,TGTGCCAGCAGACACCCCGACACTGAAGCTTTCTTT,CASRHPDTEAFF
once,TRBV3-1/TRBV3-2,.,TRBJ2-1,TGTGCCAGCAGCCATGACAGGAGGGGGCTGAATGAGCAGTTCTTC,CASSHDRRGLNEQFF
.,TRBV4-1,TRBD2,TRBJ2-3,TGCGCCAGCAGCCCACAACTAGCGGGGGGGGCAGATACGCAGTATTTT,CASSPQLAGGADTQYF
.,TRBV18,.,TRBJ1-2,TGTGCCAGCTCATCCCTCAGGGCTGGCTACACCTTC,CASSSLRAGYTF
.,TRBV6-6,.,TRBJ1-1,TGTGCCAGCAGTTATGGCAGCGACGAAGCTTTCTTT,CASSYGSDEAFF
once,TRBV5-4,TRBD1,TRBJ1-2,TGTGCCAGCAGGGCGGACAGGGGGCGAAAGGGCTACACCTTC,CASRADRGRKGYTF
.,TRBV7-6,TRBD1,TRBJ2-5,TGTGCCAGCAGCTTAGGGGGACAGTCCCAAGAGACCCAGTACTTC,CASSLGGQSQETQYF
.,TRBV28,.,TRBJ1-3,TGTGCCAGCAGTTCCCATGGCGGGGCTGGAAACACCATATATTTT,CASSSHGGAGNTIYF
.,TRBV5-1,TRBD1,TRBJ1-2,TGCGCCAGCAGCTCGGACGTGACAGGGTTTGGCTACACCTTC,CASSSDVTGFGYTF
.,TRBV27,TRBD1,TRBJ1-2,TGTGCCAGCGGGACAGGTTGGGGCCCTAACTATGGCTACACCTTC,CASGTGWGPNYGYTF
.,TRBV3-1/TRBV3-2,.,TRBJ1-4,TGTGCCAGCAGCCAGGAGGGACGTAATGAAAAACTGTTTTTT,CASSQEGRNEKLFF
once,TRBV7-9,.,TRBJ1-1,TGTGCCAGCAGCTTGATAGGGTCGGTCACTGAAGCTTTCTTT,CASSLIGSVTEAFF
.,TRBV6-5,.,TRBJ1-5,TGTGCCACCCGGACAGACAATCAGCCCCAGCATTTT,CATRTDNQPQHF
.,TRBV3-1/TRBV3-2,.,TRBJ2-1,TGTGCCAGCAGCCAAGAGACAGCCACCTACAATGAGCAGTTCTTC,CASSQETATYNEQFF
.,TRBV19,TRBD1,TRBJ1-1,TGTGCCAGTAGTATGACAGGGGACACTGAAGCTTTCTTT,CASSMTGDTEAFF
.,TRBV6-1,.,TRBJ1-2,TGTGCCAGCAGTGAAGCGGGGCGCACCCGCTATGGCTACACCTTC,CASSEAGRTRYGYTF
.,TRBV4-3,.,TRBJ2-3,TGCGCCAGCAGCCAAGAAGGAAATACGCAGTATTTT,CASSQEGNTQYF
.,TRBV3-1/TRBV3-2,.,TRBJ2-5,TGTGCCAGCAGCCACCAACCGCGTCGGGAGACCCAGTACTTC,CASSHQPRRETQYF